These T cell receptor beta chains were read from a single sample in a study of cytomegalovirus exposure and HLA in healthy donors. Using immunoSEQ multiplex PCR, the repertoire was profiled, and TCRdb retains in-frame clones only, with some absent. The sample contains approximately 200,000 clones, roughly 79% of which appear only once. The source material was PBMCs. The source of these receptors is a man aged 25-45 years in good health and CMV-seronegative. Each CDR3 is given with its conserved first and last residue. The order of the fields is V gene, clone size, D gene, J gene, CDR3 protein, CDR3 DNA. A D gene is named only where the DNA matches it firmly. Clone size appears in some rows only: once, few, many, or a class for an expanded clone.

TRBV6-4	-	-	TRBJ2-1	CASTPNSGSYNEQFF	TGTGCCAGCACGCCCAACAGTGGCTCCTACAATGAGCAGTTCTTC
TRBV29-1	-	TRBD1	TRBJ1-4	CSVVFQGDNEKLFF	TGCAGCGTTGTATTTCAGGGGGATAATGAAAAACTGTTTTTT
TRBV27	-	-	TRBJ2-1	CASSTGSNEQFF	TGTGCCAGCAGTACAGGGAGCAATGAGCAGTTCTTC
TRBV18	-	TRBD1	TRBJ1-5	CASSPKGTGETAQHF	TGTGCCAGCTCACCAAAAGGGACAGGGGAAACAGCCCAGCATTTT
TRBV11-2	once	-	TRBJ1-5	CASSFDTGFNQPQHF	TGTGCCAGCAGCTTTGACACAGGATTCAATCAGCCCCAGCATTTT
TRBV4-1	few	TRBD2	TRBJ2-3	CASRGPRSRPGLAADTQYF	TGCGCCAGCAGAGGACCACGGAGTCGACCGGGACTAGCTGCAGATACGCAGTATTTT
TRBV4-1	-	-	TRBJ2-7	CASSQGQYYEQYF	TGCGCCAGCAGCCAAGGGCAGTACTACGAGCAGTACTTC
TRBV29-1	-	-	TRBJ2-1	CSDSTTGVNEQFF	TGCAGCGACTCGACTACGGGGGTCAATGAGCAGTTCTTC
TRBV27	-	-	TRBJ2-1	CASTVAAHYNEQFF	TGTGCCAGCACCGTAGCGGCTCACTACAATGAGCAGTTCTTC
TRBV28	-	TRBD2	TRBJ2-5	CRITHEGGIQETQYF	TGTCGAATAACACACGAGGGAGGGATCCAAGAGACCCAGTACTTC
TRBV9	once	-	TRBJ1-1	CASSIRPNTEAFF	TGTGCCAGCAGCATTCGTCCGAACACTGAAGCTTTCTTT
TRBV6-5	-	-	TRBJ2-7	CASSYSSGLAGAEQYF	TGTGCCAGCAGTTACTCATCGGGACTCGCGGGGGCCGAGCAGTACTTC
TRBV28	-	TRBD1	TRBJ1-5	CASRRDSLTTPQHF	TGTGCCAGCAGGCGGGACAGCCTCACAACACCCCAGCATTTT
TRBV7-2	-	-	TRBJ2-1	CASSSLREIYNEQFF	TGTGCCAGCAGCTCCCTCCGGGAGATCTACAATGAGCAGTTCTTC
TRBV15	-	TRBD1	TRBJ2-5	CATSSRGQGISQETQYF	TGTGCCACCAGCAGTAGAGGACAGGGTATCTCGCAAGAGACCCAGTACTTC
TRBV5-6	-	TRBD2	TRBJ2-7	CASSLGGLAGGPTYEQYF	TGTGCCAGCAGCTTGGGGGGACTAGCGGGAGGGCCTACCTACGAGCAGTACTTC
TRBV6-1	-	-	TRBJ2-7	CASSDPYSYEQYF	TGTGCCAGCAGTGACCCTTACTCCTACGAGCAGTACTTC
TRBV19	-	-	TRBJ1-1	CASSIALGSQVAFF	TGTGCCAGTAGTATAGCACTCGGCAGCCAGGTGGCTTTCTTT
TRBV27	-	TRBD2	TRBJ2-7	CASSSGTRRYEQYF	TGTGCCAGCAGTTCCGGGACTAGGAGGTACGAGCAGTACTTC
TRBV28	-	TRBD2	TRBJ2-1	CASSRRTSGSYNEQFF	TGTGCCAGCAGTCGACGGACTAGCGGCTCCTACAATGAGCAGTTCTTC
TRBV7-3	-	TRBD2	TRBJ2-7	CASSSIKGLEQYF	TGTGCCAGCAGCTCCATAAAGGGACTAGAGCAGTACTTC
TRBV10-2	-	-	TRBJ2-2	CASSESHRVVSGELFF	TGCGCCAGCAGTGAGTCGCACAGGGTGGTCTCCGGGGAGCTGTTTTTT
TRBV9	once	TRBD1	TRBJ2-2	CASSVQGAVTGELFF	TGTGCCAGCAGCGTACAGGGGGCCGTCACCGGGGAGCTGTTTTTT
TRBV9	-	-	TRBJ2-1	CASTPTGTLYNEQFF	TGTGCCAGCACCCCCACAGGGACACTCTACAATGAGCAGTTCTTC